This T cell receptor (beta chain) was retrieved from a study of T cells in tuberculosis. General observations from the study: GMM-specific TCRs were nearer to active tuberculosis alpha repertoires, suggesting expansion.

Worth noting for this clone: No antigen is known for it.

Described time point: new active TB diagnosis, blood taken before or within 7 days of starting treatment. Germline CDR1 MNHEY, CDR2 SMNVEV (reference sequence). V was trimmed by 8 bases and J by 0 bases, leaving 23 bases between them. The CDR3 extends over 18 amino acids. Sequenced by immunoSEQ multiplex PCR; TCRdb stores in-frame clones only, minus some. Of about 34,000 clones in the sample, over 85% were seen once. The chain has TRBV27 and TRBJ2-1, with a tentative D call TRBD1 (6 bases). This TCR was sampled from an adult with tuberculosis. The material was PBMCs, obtained at tuberculosis diagnosis. DNA of the CDR3: TGTGCCAGCGGAGACGGTTCCGGCGGCAGGGGCTCCTACAATGAGCAGTTCTTC. It codes for CASGDGSGGRGSYNEQFF.